This T cell receptor beta chain emerged from a study of metastatic and nonmetastatic thyroid tumors. Study at large: Both malignant and benign thyroid patients supplied peripheral blood and tumor or nodule tissue samples, across which the repertoires of these patients were then compared.

Germline assignment: CDR1 MGHRA and CDR2 YSYEKL. V shed 0 bases and J shed 0 bases, with 9 bases lying between them. The CDR3 consists of 16 residues. General observations from the study: Benign nodules reportedly had significantly lower TCR beta diversity than malignant thyroid tumors in blood and tumor.

Authors' data handling: What underpinned the distant-metastasis classifier for papillary thyroid cancer was the set of CDR3 differences across clinicopathological groups. TCRdb re-analyzed the PCR reads through MiXCR. The V and J calls, along with clone size, are taken from TCRdb and not from the paper's own processing. This sample has roughly 70,000 clones; more than 15% occur once, and the top ten carry 9.5% to 15%. This clone was observed many times. The target antigen is unknown. Every patient was untreated before thyroid surgery. Source material: blood. This chain connects TRBV4-1 to TRBJ1-5, with D unresolved. The TCR was taken from a female donor with papillary thyroid cancer or a benign thyroid nodule (not recorded which). Some clones in this sample may be carry-over from other donors' samples. As DNA, the CDR3 is TGCGCCAGCAGCCAAGATGCGACATATAGCAATCAGCCCCAGCATTTT. It yields the protein CASSQDATYSNQPQHF.